The source of this T cell receptor beta chain is a study of prognosis after radiotherapy for stage I lung cancer. Comments on this clonotype: A much more abundant neighbour one base away suggests this may be a read error.

Two-round multiplex PCR, the amplification method, yielded TCR beta CDR3 from genomic DNA. Amplification during the initial PCR round employed primers specific to each TRBV and TRBJ gene. TCRdb processed the multiplex PCR reads anew with MiXCR; each CDR3 protein has one entry. The profile shows 25,000 to 35,000 distinct CDR3 sequences, around 32% of them singletons. CDR1 and CDR2 (germline): SGHRS, YFSETQ. CDR3 length: 16 amino acids. This sample comprised PBMCs, obtained before or after stereotactic body radiation therapy (not recorded which). The genes are TRBV5-1 and TRBJ2-5, with D possibly TRBD1 on 7 matching bases. The clonotype originates from a donor older than 45 with non-small cell lung cancer. The CDR3 region has the DNA TGCGCCAGCAGCTTGGCGGTCCAGGGGGGAGGAGAGACCAAGTACTTC. Translation gives CASSLAVQGGGETKYF.